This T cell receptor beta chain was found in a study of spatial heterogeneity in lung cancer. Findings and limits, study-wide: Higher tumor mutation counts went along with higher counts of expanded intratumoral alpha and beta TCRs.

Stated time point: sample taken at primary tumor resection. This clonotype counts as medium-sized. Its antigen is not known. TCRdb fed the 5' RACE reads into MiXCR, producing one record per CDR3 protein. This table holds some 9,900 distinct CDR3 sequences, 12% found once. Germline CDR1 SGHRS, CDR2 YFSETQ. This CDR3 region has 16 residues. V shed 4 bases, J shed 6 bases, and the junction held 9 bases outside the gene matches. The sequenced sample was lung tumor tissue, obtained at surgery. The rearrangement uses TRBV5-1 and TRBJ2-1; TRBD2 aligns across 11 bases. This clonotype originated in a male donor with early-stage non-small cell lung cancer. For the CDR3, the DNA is TGCGCCAGCAGCCCCCTAGCGGGAGGATCAGGCAATGAGCAGTTCTTC. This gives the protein CASSPLAGGSGNEQFF. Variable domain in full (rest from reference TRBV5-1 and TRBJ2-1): KAGVTQTPRYLIKTRGQQVTLSCSPISGHRSVSWYQQTPGQGLQFLFEYFSETQRNKGNFPGRFSGRQFSNSRSEMNVSTLELGDSALYLCASSPLAGGSGNEQFFGPGTRLTVL.